This T cell receptor beta chain was retrieved from a study of blood T cell repertoires in COVID-19. Per the authors' pipeline: Nucleated cell number was recorded as an estimate derived from reference gene primer amplification. Assay: immunoSEQ multiplex PCR; the TCRdb copy retains only in-frame clones and omits some. The V and J calls and clone size come from that table; D and trimming were worked out from the DNA. Among 200,000 to 300,000 clones, around 90% were seen once, and the ten largest hold around 7.2%. The CDR3 is 16 amino acids. The germline gives CDR1 KGHDR, CDR2 SFDVKD. V lost 4 bases to trimming and J lost 4 bases; unmatched junction nucleotides: 10.

This rearrangement joins TRBV24-1 to TRBJ2-7; 9 bases line up with TRBD1. This TCR came from a man aged 55 to 70 who had recovered from COVID-19. Sample: peripheral blood. The CDR3 loop reads CATSERGGQGLYEQYF. The CDR3 DNA reads as TGTGCCACCAGTGAGCGCGGGGGACAGGGTCTTTACGAGCAGTACTTC.